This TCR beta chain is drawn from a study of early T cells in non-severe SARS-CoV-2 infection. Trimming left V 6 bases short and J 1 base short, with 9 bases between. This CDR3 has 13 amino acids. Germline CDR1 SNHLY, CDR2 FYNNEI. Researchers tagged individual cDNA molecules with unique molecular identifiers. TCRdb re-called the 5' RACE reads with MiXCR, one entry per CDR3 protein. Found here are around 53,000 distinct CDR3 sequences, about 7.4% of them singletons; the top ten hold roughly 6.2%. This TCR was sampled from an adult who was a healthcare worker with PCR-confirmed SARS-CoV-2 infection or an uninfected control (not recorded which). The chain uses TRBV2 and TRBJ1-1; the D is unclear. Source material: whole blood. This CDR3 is CASRGIANTEAFF. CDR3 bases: TGTGCCAGCAGAGGGATCGCGAACACTGAAGCTTTCTTT.